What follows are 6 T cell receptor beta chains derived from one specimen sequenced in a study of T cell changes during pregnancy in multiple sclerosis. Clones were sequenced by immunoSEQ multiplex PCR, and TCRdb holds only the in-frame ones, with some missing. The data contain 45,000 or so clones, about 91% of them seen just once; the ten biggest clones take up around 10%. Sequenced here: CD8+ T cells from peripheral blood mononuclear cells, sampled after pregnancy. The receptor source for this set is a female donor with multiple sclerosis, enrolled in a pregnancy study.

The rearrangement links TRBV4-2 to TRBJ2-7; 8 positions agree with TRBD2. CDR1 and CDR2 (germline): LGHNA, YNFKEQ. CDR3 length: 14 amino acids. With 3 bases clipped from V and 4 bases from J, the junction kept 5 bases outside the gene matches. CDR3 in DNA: TGTGCCAGCAGCCATGAAACTAGCGGATACGAGCAGTACTTC. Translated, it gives CASSHETSGYEQYF.

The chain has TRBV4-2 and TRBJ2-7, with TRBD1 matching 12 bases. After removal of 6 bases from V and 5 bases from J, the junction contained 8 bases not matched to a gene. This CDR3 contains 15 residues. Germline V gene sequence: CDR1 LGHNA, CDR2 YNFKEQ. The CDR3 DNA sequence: TGTGCCAGCAGGCTCGGGACAGGGGGCCTCCACGAGCAGTACTTC. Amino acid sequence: CASRLGTGGLHEQYF.

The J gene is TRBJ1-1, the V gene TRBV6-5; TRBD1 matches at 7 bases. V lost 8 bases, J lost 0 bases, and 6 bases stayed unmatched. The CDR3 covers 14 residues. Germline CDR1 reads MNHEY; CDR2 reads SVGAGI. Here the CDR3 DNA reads TGTGCCAGCTGCAGGACAGGCGTGAACACTGAAGCTTTCTTT. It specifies CASCRTGVNTEAFF.

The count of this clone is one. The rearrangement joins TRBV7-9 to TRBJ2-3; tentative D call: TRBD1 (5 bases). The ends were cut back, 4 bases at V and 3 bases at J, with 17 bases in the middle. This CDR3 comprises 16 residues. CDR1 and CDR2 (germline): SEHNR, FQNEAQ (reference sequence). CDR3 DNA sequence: TGTGCCAGCAGCTCAACGTCTGGGGCAGTTACAGATACGCAGTATTTT. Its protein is CASSSTSGAVTDTQYF.

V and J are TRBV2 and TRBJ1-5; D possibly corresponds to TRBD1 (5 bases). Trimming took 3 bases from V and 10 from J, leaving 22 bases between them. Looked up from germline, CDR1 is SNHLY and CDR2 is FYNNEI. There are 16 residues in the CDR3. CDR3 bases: TGTGCCAGCAGTGACAACAACCCGGCCGCGGGACTACCCCAGCATTTT. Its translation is CASSDNNPAAGLPQHF. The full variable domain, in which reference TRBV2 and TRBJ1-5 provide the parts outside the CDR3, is EPEVTQTPSHQVTQMGQEVILRCVPISNHLYFYWYRQILGQKVEFLVSFYNNEISEKSEIFDDQFSVERPDGSNFTLKIRSTKLEDSAMYFCASSDNNPAAGLPQHFGDGTRLSIL.

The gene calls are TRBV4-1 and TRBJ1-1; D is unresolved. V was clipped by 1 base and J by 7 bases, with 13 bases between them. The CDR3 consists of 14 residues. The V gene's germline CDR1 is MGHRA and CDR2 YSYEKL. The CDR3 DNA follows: TGCGCCAGCAGCCAAGGTCCGGGAGCCGTTGAAGCTTTCTTT. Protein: CASSQGPGAVEAFF.